This paragraph covers one T cell receptor beta chain sequence. Clones were sequenced by immunoSEQ multiplex PCR, and TCRdb holds only the in-frame ones, with some missing. This sample has roughly 260,000 clones, with roughly nine tenths found just once. These data belong to a study of blood T cell repertoires in COVID-19. The CDR3 consists of 16 residues. Germline CDR1 and CDR2: GTSNPN and SVGIG (reference sequence). The ends lost 1 base at V and 4 bases at J; junction bases unmatched: 7. Source material: peripheral blood. The clonotype was recovered from a woman aged 45 to 65 who had recovered from COVID-19. V is TRBV30 and J is TRBJ1-2, with 12 bases lining up with TRBD1. The CDR3 sequence is CAWSAGTGGIVYGYTF. CDR3 DNA sequence: TGTGCCTGGAGTGCCGGGACAGGGGGCATTGTCTATGGCTACACCTTC. The entire variable domain, with the rest obtained from reference TRBV30 and TRBJ1-2, is as follows: SQTIHQWPATLVQPVGSPLSLECTVEGTSNPNLYWYRQAAGRGLQLLFYSVGIGQISSEVPQNLSASRPQDRQFILSSKKLLLSDSGFYLCAWSAGTGGIVYGYTFGSGTRLTVV.